Shown below are 32 T cell receptor beta chains from a single sample sequenced in a study of blood T cell repertoires in COVID-19. TCRdb's copy holds only in-frame clones and misses some; the assay was immunoSEQ multiplex PCR. The sample lists 220,000 or so clones; approximately 92% were seen once. The sequenced material came from PBMCs or T cells enriched from blood (not recorded which). The receptors were gathered from a woman under 30 in a cohort exposed to, infected with or recovered from COVID-19 (not recorded which).

This clone came up once. V is TRBV3-1 (or the pseudogene TRBV3-2) and J is TRBJ1-5; 7 nucleotides line up with TRBD1. V dropped 0 bases and J dropped 2; count of bases not matched to a gene: 4. The germline V gene encodes CDR1 LGHDT and CDR2 YNNKEL (reference sequence). CDR3 length: 16 residues. CDR3 sequence: CASSQEGTGGNQPQHF. In DNA form, the CDR3 reads TGTGCCAGCAGCCAAGAAGGCACAGGGGGCAATCAGCCCCAGCATTTT.

J is TRBJ2-1 and V is TRBV19; 8 bases are a match to TRBD1. This CDR3 has 15 residues. Losses at the gene ends were 2 bases for V and 7 bases for J; bases not matched to a gene: 7. Germline V CDR1 and CDR2: LNHDA, SQIVND (reference sequence). The CDR3 here is CASSIWNRGKNEQFF. CDR3 bases: TGTGCCAGTAGTATATGGAACAGGGGGAAAAATGAGCAGTTCTTC.

V gene TRBV7-9 combines with J gene TRBJ2-5; D is unclear. This CDR3 comprises 13 residues. Germline V lookup: CDR1 SEHNR, CDR2 FQNEAQ (reference sequence). Trimming took 4 bases from V and 0 from J, leaving 6 bases between them. The CDR3 sequence is CASSYYNQETQYF. CDR3 nucleotides: TGTGCCAGCAGCTATTATAACCAAGAGACCCAGTACTTC.

This CDR3 reads CATSRDLDTPYEQYF. CDR3 DNA: TGTGCCACCAGCAGAGATCTGGACACCCCCTACGAGCAGTACTTC. V gene TRBV15 combines with J gene TRBJ2-7; maybe TRBD1 (5 bases). Germline V CDR1 and CDR2: LNHNV, YYDKDF (reference sequence). The V gene lost 0 bases and the J gene lost 2 bases, with 11 bases spanning the gap. The CDR3 totals 15 residues.

This rearrangement joins TRBV6-1 to TRBJ1-1, with 7 bases identical to TRBD1. Germline loops: CDR1 MNHNS, CDR2 SASEGT. J gave up 1 base and V 3 bases, and 5 bases lay outside the gene matches. The CDR3 sequence is 15 residues long. Here the CDR3 reads CASSERGQKNTEAFF. CDR3 DNA sequence: TGTGCCAGCAGTGAGAGGGGACAGAAGAACACTGAAGCTTTCTTT.

The gene calls are TRBV6-5 and TRBJ1-2, with D possibly TRBD1 on 5 matching bases. Germline V CDR1 and CDR2: MNHEY, SVGAGI. With 7 bases removed from V and 5 bases from J, the gap between germline ends came to 14 bases. The CDR3 extends over 13 amino acids. CDR3 amino acids: CASTGVNSYGYTF. CDR3 in DNA: TGTGCCAGCACGGGGGTGAATTCATATGGCTACACCTTC.

This chain's CDR3 is CACGGGAGTEAFF. The CDR3 region has the DNA TGTGCCTGTGGGGGGGGCGCGGGCACTGAAGCTTTCTTT. The V gene is TRBV30, the J gene TRBJ1-1; possibly TRBD1 for D (6 bases). With 6 bases removed from V and 4 bases from J, the gap between germline ends came to 15 bases. Germline V gene sequence: CDR1 GTSNPN, CDR2 SVGIG (reference sequence). This CDR3 region has 13 residues.

The chain recombines TRBV29-1 with TRBJ1-1; D ambiguous. Germline loops: CDR1 SQVTM, CDR2 ANQGSEA. With 2 bases removed from V and 8 bases from J, the gap between germline ends came to 6 bases. This CDR3 region has 10 residues. CDR3 in DNA: TGCAGCGTTGAATGGCAGGAAGCTTTCTTT. Its protein product is CSVEWQEAFF.

The rearrangement joins TRBV28 to TRBJ1-3; D is unresolved. The germline V and J ends were trimmed by 3 bases and 2 bases, with 5 bases remaining between them. The length of the CDR3 is 13 residues. Per the germline V gene, CDR1 is MDHEN and CDR2 is SYDVKM. The CDR3: CASSFVTGNTIYF. CDR3 nucleotides: TGTGCCAGCAGTTTTGTTACTGGAAACACCATATATTTT.

V and J are TRBV3-1 (or the pseudogene TRBV3-2) and TRBJ1-2, with D unclear. The CDR3 consists of 13 residues. V was trimmed by 0 bases and J by 3 bases, leaving 5 bases between them. Germline V gene data show CDR1 as LGHDT and CDR2 as YNNKEL (reference sequence). In DNA, the CDR3 is TGTGCCAGCAGCCAAGAGGCAGACTATGGCTACACCTTC. It yields the protein CASSQEADYGYTF.

The chain is built from TRBV11-2 and TRBJ2-7; 8 bases are shared with TRBD2. The V gene end was trimmed by 5 bases and the J gene end by 1 base; junction bases not matched to a gene: 7. This CDR3 has 15 residues. Germline CDR1 is SGHAT and CDR2 is FQNNGV. CDR3 coding DNA: TGTGCCAGCAGCCCAATTCGGGGGGGGTCCTACGAGCAGTACTTC. As protein: CASSPIRGGSYEQYF. Looking up the rest from reference TRBV11-2 and TRBJ2-7 gives the full variable domain: EAGVAQSPRYKIIEKRQSVAFWCNPISGHATLYWYQQILGQGPKLLIQFQNNGVVDDSQLPKDRFSAERLKGVDSTLKIQPAKLEDSAVYLCASSPIRGGSYEQYFGPGTRLTVT.

The chain combines TRBV24-1 with TRBJ2-1; 13 nucleotides align to TRBD2. CDR3 length equals 15 residues. CDR1 KGHDR and CDR2 SFDVKD come from the germline V gene. With 4 bases clipped from V and 12 bases from J, the junction kept 8 bases outside the gene matches. The CDR3 is CATSEGTSGTFLQFF. CDR3 nucleotide sequence: TGTGCCACCAGTGAAGGGACTAGCGGGACGTTTTTGCAGTTCTTC.

The chain uses TRBV15 and TRBJ2-1; D possibly corresponds to TRBD2 (6 bases). Germline V gene lookup returns CDR1 LNHNV and CDR2 YYDKDF (reference sequence). V was pared by 4 bases and J by 7 bases, with 23 bases between. There are 17 residues in the CDR3. The CDR3, as DNA: TGTGCCACCAGCAAAGGGTCCGGGGACTTCCAAATAAATGAGCAGTTCTTC. Translation gives CATSKGSGDFQINEQFF. The full variable domain, with the rest looked up from reference TRBV15 and TRBJ2-1, is DAMVIQNPRYQVTQFGKPVTLSCSQTLNHNVMYWYQQKSSQAPKLLFHYYDKDFNNEADTPDNFQSRRPNTSFCFLDIRSPGLGDTAMYLCATSKGSGDFQINEQFFGPGTRLTVL.

The V and J genes are TRBV5-1 and TRBJ1-3; 8 bases match TRBD1. Germline V gene sequence: CDR1 SGHRS, CDR2 YFSETQ. The ends lost 4 bases at V and 4 bases at J; junction bases unmatched: 13. The length of the CDR3 is 17 residues. The CDR3 region is CASSRERTGTDGNTIYF. Written as DNA, the CDR3 is TGCGCCAGCAGCAGGGAGCGGACAGGGACGGACGGAAACACCATATATTTT.

This chain joins TRBV7-9 and TRBJ1-5, with TRBD1 matching over 7 bases. The CDR3 totals 16 residues. After removal of 5 bases from V and 0 bases from J, the junction contained 7 bases not matched to a gene. CDR1 is SEHNR, CDR2 FQNEAQ, per germline (reference sequence). DNA for the CDR3: TGTGCCAGCAGCCCAGGGACAGTCAATAGCAATCAGCCCCAGCATTTT. Protein sequence: CASSPGTVNSNQPQHF.

The rearrangement uses TRBV28 and TRBJ2-7, with 10 bases identical to TRBD2. The germline CDR1 and CDR2 sequences are MDHEN and SYDVKM. Trimming removed 5 bases from V and 3 bases from J; junction bases left unmatched: 7. The CDR3 contains 15 residues. The CDR3 coding sequence is TGTGCCAGCAGTCCCCGGCCTAGCGGGAGCTACGAGCAGTACTTC. It yields the protein CASSPRPSGSYEQYF.

This sequence joins TRBV6-2 or TRBV6-3 and TRBJ2-7; possible D gene TRBD1, 5 bases. V was cut by 6 bases and J by 5 bases, with 17 bases left in between. The CDR3 loop spans 14 amino acids. The germline gives CDR1 MNHEY, CDR2 SVGEGT. Written as DNA, the CDR3 is TGTGCCAGCAGCCAAGACAGAAGGGCCAACGAGCAGTACTTC. Translation gives CASSQDRRANEQYF.

The rearrangement joins TRBV4-1 to TRBJ1-1; D ambiguous. Trimming cost V 0 bases and J 4 bases, with 9 bases left between them. The CDR3 length is 14 residues. Germline assignment: CDR1 MGHRA and CDR2 YSYEKL. The CDR3 protein is CASSQESGSTEAFF. For the CDR3, the DNA is TGCGCCAGCAGCCAAGAATCAGGAAGCACTGAAGCTTTCTTT.

CDR3: CASSIPDRGYTF. CDR3 DNA sequence: TGTGCCAGTAGTATCCCGGACAGGGGCTACACCTTC. This sequence joins TRBV19 and TRBJ1-2; TRBD1 matches at 7 bases. Germline V lookup: CDR1 LNHDA, CDR2 SQIVND (reference sequence). The ends lost 3 bases at V and 8 bases at J; junction bases unmatched: 3. The CDR3 totals 12 residues.

Notes on this clone: This sample includes further DNA sequences coding for the same CDR3. J is TRBJ2-7 and V is TRBV18, with D unresolved. CDR3 length: 13 amino acids. V lost 3 bases and J lost 0, with 6 bases in between. Germline-derived CDR1 and CDR2 are KGHSH and LQKENI. CDR3 sequence reads: CASSPSSSYEQYF. In nucleotides, the CDR3 is TGTGCCAGCTCACCGTCGAGCTCCTACGAGCAGTACTTC.

The chain links TRBV7-6 to TRBJ2-1; 12 positions match TRBD2. Germline CDR1 SGHVS, CDR2 FNYEAQ. The CDR3 is 16 amino acids. The V and J ends lost 5 bases and 2 bases, in that order; junction bases with no gene match: 4. CDR3 protein: CASSIGTSGPYNEQFF. The CDR3 DNA is TGTGCCAGCAGCATCGGGACTAGCGGGCCCTACAATGAGCAGTTCTTC.

CDR3 loop: CASSLGGGRRPSYNEQFF. The CDR3 coding sequence is TGTGCCAGCAGCTTGGGTGGGGGGAGGCGTCCATCCTACAATGAGCAGTTCTTC. The chain combines TRBV5-4 with TRBJ2-1; a weak D match, TRBD2 (6 bases). The CDR3 runs 18 residues. Per germline, CDR1 SGHNT and CDR2 YYREEE (reference sequence). Trimming stripped 0 bases from V and 1 base from J, with 17 bases between. Filled out from reference TRBV5-4 and TRBJ2-1, the complete variable domain reads ETGVTQSPTHLIKTRGQQVTLRCSSQSGHNTVSWYQQALGQGPQFIFQYYREEENGRGNFPPRFSGLQFPNYSSELNVNALELDDSALYLCASSLGGGRRPSYNEQFFGPGTRLTVL.

A single count supports this clone. The rearrangement uses TRBV11-2 and TRBJ1-2; D gene uncertain. With 2 bases removed from V and 4 bases from J, the gap between germline ends came to 14 bases. Per germline, CDR1 SGHAT and CDR2 FQNNGV. The CDR3 contains 15 residues. DNA for the CDR3: TGTGCCAGCAGCTTATCCCCCCGGGTCCCCTATGGCTACACCTTC. It encodes CASSLSPRVPYGYTF.

The chain is built from TRBV10-3 and TRBJ1-1, with 10 bases aligning to TRBD1. The CDR3 has 14 amino acids. The junction had 3 bases not matched to a gene; V was cut back by 4 bases and J by 4 bases. Germline V gene data show CDR1 as ENHRY and CDR2 as SYGVKD. The CDR3 reads CAISGGQGLTEAFF. CDR3 nucleotides: TGTGCCATCAGTGGGGGACAGGGGCTCACTGAAGCTTTCTTT.

The V call is TRBV7-9, the J call TRBJ1-4, with D perhaps TRBD1 (5 bases). CDR1 and CDR2 (germline): SEHNR, FQNEAQ (reference sequence). The CDR3 length is 16 residues. V was trimmed by 2 bases and J by 4 bases, leaving 14 bases between them. The CDR3 DNA reads TGTGCCAGCAGCTTAAATCGTCAGGGACTTAATGAAAAACTGTTTTTT. This sequence encodes CASSLNRQGLNEKLFF.

The V call is TRBV9, the J call TRBJ2-1; 9 bases align to TRBD2. The CDR3 is made up of 16 amino acids. Losses at the gene ends were 1 base for V and 0 bases for J; bases not matched to a gene: 2. Germline CDR1 reads SGDLS; CDR2 reads YYNGEE. CDR3 in amino acids: CASSVLAGISYNEQFF. DNA of the CDR3: TGTGCCAGCAGCGTACTAGCGGGAATCTCCTACAATGAGCAGTTCTTC.

This chain links TRBV7-6 with TRBJ2-1, with no clear D. This CDR3 region has 13 residues. The V gene's germline CDR1 is SGHVS and CDR2 FNYEAQ. Trimming took 1 base from V and 6 from J, leaving 7 bases between them. This CDR3 is CASSLGAVNEQFF. The CDR3 nucleotides read TGTGCCAGCAGCTTAGGGGCTGTCAATGAGCAGTTCTTC.

The J gene is TRBJ1-2, the V gene TRBV29-1, with D uncertain. Trimming shortened V by 4 bases and J by 1 base, and 4 bases separated the two germline ends. Germline CDR1 is SQVTM and CDR2 is ANQGSEA. This CDR3 comprises 11 residues. CDR3 bases: TGCAGCGTTGTCAATAACTATGGCTACACCTTC. Its protein product is CSVVNNYGYTF.

The genes are TRBV6-5 and TRBJ2-3; no clear D gene. With 0 bases removed from V and 3 bases from J, the gap between germline ends came to 4 bases. CDR3 length equals 13 residues. Germline CDR1 reads MNHEY; CDR2 reads SVGAGI. The CDR3 is CASSYSETDTQYF. CDR3 sequence (DNA): TGTGCCAGCAGTTACTCAGAGACAGATACGCAGTATTTT.

This chain connects TRBV7-9 to TRBJ1-2; TRBD1 matches 8 bases. Germline-derived CDR1 and CDR2 are SEHNR and FQNEAQ (reference sequence). Trimming at V came to 1 base and at J to 1 base, leaving 2 bases not matched to a gene. CDR3 length equals 15 residues. CDR3 DNA sequence: TGTGCCAGCAGCTTAGACAGGGGGTTTAACTATGGCTACACCTTC. This sequence encodes CASSLDRGFNYGYTF.

The table lists this clone with a few counts. The V and J genes are TRBV27 and TRBJ2-7, with 10 bases lining up with TRBD1. The CDR3 is 16 residues long. Trimming cost V 6 bases and J 5 bases; bases outside gene matches: 13. Germline V gene lookup returns CDR1 MNHEY and CDR2 SMNVEV (reference sequence). The CDR3 nucleotides read TGTGCCAGCAGAGCCCTTCCCGGGACAGGGGAGGACGAGCAGTACTTC. It yields the protein CASRALPGTGEDEQYF.

The count of this clone is one. The V gene is TRBV6-2 or TRBV6-3, the J gene TRBJ2-2; TRBD1 matches at 8 bases. Unmatched junction bases numbered 5, after V lost 2 bases and J lost 0 bases. The CDR3 is 17 residues long. Looked up from germline, CDR1 is MNHEY and CDR2 is SVGEGT. CDR3 nucleotides: TGTGCCAGCAGTTACCCCTTACAGGGGGCGAACACCGGGGAGCTGTTTTTT. Translating it yields CASSYPLQGANTGELFF.